Below, 6 T cell receptor beta chains from the same sample are listed, as sequenced in a study of T cells after yellow fever vaccination. TCRdb reanalysed the 5' RACE reads using MiXCR and keeps one entry per CDR3 protein. The table has 400,000 to 650,000 distinct CDR3 sequences, just over 20% seen once. The sample in question was PBMCs, obtained about 20 days after the first yellow fever vaccination. The receptors stem from a man younger than 35 who received the YFV17D yellow fever vaccine.

This clonotype was seen only a few times. The V and J genes are TRBV3-1 and TRBJ2-3, with 8 bases aligning to TRBD2. Germline CDR1 and CDR2: LGHDT and YNNKEL (reference sequence). The CDR3 contains 16 residues. Germline trimming cut 5 bases from V and 2 bases from J; bases unmatched to any gene: 9. The CDR3 nucleotides are TGTGCCAGCAGCTCATGGTTGCGGGGGGACACAGATACGCAGTATTTT. Translation: CASSSWLRGDTDTQYF.

The sample holds a few counts of this clonotype. The chain carries TRBV7-9 and TRBJ1-1; D is undetermined. Germline CDR1 is SEHNR and CDR2 is FQNEAQ (reference sequence). The CDR3 sequence is 14 residues long. With 1 base removed from V and 5 bases from J, the gap between germline ends came to 11 bases. Here the CDR3 DNA reads TGTGCCAGCAGCTTAGAGGTAGTCGGGACTGAAGCTTTCTTT. Protein sequence: CASSLEVVGTEAFF.

The chain is built from TRBV10-3 and TRBJ2-1; either TRBD1 or TRBD2 may fit D (6 bases each). The V and J ends lost 4 bases and 10 bases respectively, with 14 bases between them. Germline V CDR1 and CDR2: ENHRY, SYGVKD. The CDR3 sequence is 13 residues long. The CDR3 DNA sequence: TGTGCCATCAGTGGTGACAGGAGGGCGGAGCAGTTCTTC. Translating gives CAISGDRRAEQFF.

The V call is TRBV7-9, the J call TRBJ1-6; no clear D. The CDR3 runs to 13 residues. V was trimmed by 5 bases and J by 5 bases, leaving 7 bases between them. CDR1 and CDR2 from the germline V gene are SEHNR and FQNEAQ (reference sequence). The CDR3 DNA sequence: TGTGCCAGCAGCGCCCGGCATAATTCACCCCTCCACTTT. Its translation is CASSARHNSPLHF.

With respect to this clonotype: One end of the junction fails to match germline, which may point to a read error. This chain uses TRBV12-3 or TRBV12-4 with TRBJ1-5; possibly TRBD1 for D (6 bases). CDR3 length: 15 residues. The CDR3 sequence is CASSSPETGNQPKHF. In nucleotides, the CDR3 is TGTGCCAGCAGTTCCCCCGAGACAGGAAATCAGCCCAAGCATTTT.

The J gene is TRBJ2-5, the V gene TRBV6-2 or TRBV6-3; 7 nucleotides agree with TRBD1. The CDR3 contains 13 residues. The germline gives CDR1 MNHEY, CDR2 SVGEGT. V lost 7 bases and J lost 2; bases outside the gene matches: 4. This chain's CDR3 is CASIPGQQETQYF. The CDR3 region has the DNA TGTGCCAGCATCCCGGGACAGCAAGAGACCCAGTACTTC.